This record looks at one T cell receptor beta chain sequence and its context. The data derive from a study of blood T cell repertoires in COVID-19. This table comes from immunoSEQ multiplex PCR, and its TCRdb copy is limited to in-frame clones, with some not included. The sample has fewer than 200,000 clones, about 85% seen once; the top ten hold 0.85% to 1.2%. The sample comprised peripheral blood. The origin of this receptor is a middle-aged man with acute or convalescent COVID-19.

The DNA for the CDR3 is TGTGCCAGTAGTATCGCCAGGTACTATGGCTACACCTTC. Translated: CASSIARYYGYTF. The J gene is TRBJ1-2, the V gene TRBV19, with D uncertain. V was shortened by 3 bases and J by 3 bases, with 8 bases between the two germline ends. This CDR3 is built from 13 residues. Germline V gives CDR1 LNHDA, CDR2 SQIVND (reference sequence).